One sample yielded the 24 T cell receptor beta chains listed below, sequenced in a study of CD8 T cells in Susac syndrome. An input of roughly 0.5 to 1 ug of RNA was subjected to reverse transcription using random hexamers. TCRdb fed the immunoSEQ multiplex PCR reads into MiXCR, producing one record per CDR3 protein. The table shows about 70,000 distinct CDR3 sequences, with over 95% occurring only once. The sequencing sample was made of CD4+ T cells from PBMCs. The origin of the receptors is a human donor with multiple sclerosis.

V gene TRBV4-2 combines with J gene TRBJ1-4; tentative D call: TRBD1 (5 bases). V lost 0 bases and J lost 1, with 18 bases in between. This CDR3 has 19 amino acids. The germline gives CDR1 LGHNA, CDR2 YNFKEQ. DNA of the CDR3: TGTGCCAGCAGCCAAGATCCGGTGGCAGGGCGCCAAACTAATGAAAAACTGTTTTTT. Translating gives CASSQDPVAGRQTNEKLFF.

The chain uses TRBV24-1 and TRBJ2-5; D gene uncertain. V was pared by 4 bases and J by 5 bases, with 13 bases between. The CDR3 covers 14 residues. Germline CDR1 is KGHDR and CDR2 is SFDVKD. CDR3 residues: CATSDPGVAETQYF. CDR3 nucleotide sequence: TGTGCCACCAGTGACCCTGGGGTCGCGGAGACCCAGTACTTC.

V and J are TRBV11-3 and TRBJ1-1; TRBD1 might be the D (5 bases). Germline values: CDR1 SGHNT, CDR2 YENEEA. Trimming removed 5 bases from V and 1 base from J, with 11 bases in between. The CDR3 consists of 14 residues. DNA for the CDR3: TGTGCCAGCAGCCAGACAGCCCCGAACACTGAAGCTTTCTTT. Translation: CASSQTAPNTEAFF.

Here the CDR3 reads CSVGDRAGNEKLFF. CDR3 DNA sequence: TGCAGCGTTGGAGACAGGGCGGGGAATGAAAAACTGTTTTTT. The chain recombines TRBV29-1 with TRBJ1-4; 7 positions match TRBD1. The J segment lost 5 bases and the V segment lost 4 bases, leaving 7 bases of the junction unmatched. The CDR3 spans 14 residues. Germline V CDR1 and CDR2: SQVTM, ANQGSEA.

The count of this clonotype is one. The chain recombines TRBV29-1 with TRBJ2-2; TRBD2 aligns across 10 bases. Germline loops: CDR1 SQVTM, CDR2 ANQGSEA. After removal of 5 bases from V and 1 base from J, the junction contained 4 bases not matched to a gene. The CDR3 covers 15 residues. The CDR3 bases are TGCAGCGTTCTAGCGGGGGCCTTGAACACCGGGGAGCTGTTTTTT. Translating it yields CSVLAGALNTGELFF.

This clonotype occurred a few times. This chain links TRBV5-4 with TRBJ2-1; 8 bases align to TRBD1. V lost 3 bases to trimming and J lost 1 base; unmatched junction nucleotides: 3. CDR1 SGHNT and CDR2 YYREEE come from the germline V gene (reference sequence). The CDR3 is made up of 15 amino acids. The DNA for the CDR3 is TGTGCCAGCAGCTCAAACAGGGGGTCCTACAATGAGCAGTTCTTC. Translated: CASSSNRGSYNEQFF.

This chain uses TRBV10-3 with TRBJ2-7; D possibly corresponds to TRBD1 (5 bases). This CDR3 is 12 amino acids long. Between the trimmed V and J ends, which lost 3 bases and 6 bases, there was a span of 9 bases. Germline CDR1 and CDR2: ENHRY and SYGVKD. This chain's CDR3 is CAISDQGGEQYF. CDR3 DNA sequence: TGTGCCATCAGTGATCAGGGCGGCGAGCAGTACTTC.

The chain carries TRBV28 and TRBJ1-6; a weak D match, TRBD1 (6 bases). This CDR3 spans 15 amino acids. Trimming cost V 11 bases and J 2 bases, with 16 bases left between them. CDR1 is MDHEN and CDR2 is SYDVKM in the germline V gene. This chain's CDR3 is CACRQEETYNSPLHF. In DNA form, the CDR3 reads TGTGCCTGCCGACAGGAGGAGACCTATAATTCACCCCTCCACTTT.

This sequence joins TRBV24-1 and TRBJ2-3; 13 nucleotides agree with TRBD2. There are 14 residues in the CDR3. The trim removed 9 bases at V and 5 bases at J, leaving 4 bases unmatched. Germline-derived CDR1 and CDR2 are KGHDR and SFDVKD. DNA of the CDR3: TGTGCCACCGGGACTAGCGGGGCCGAAGATACGCAGTATTTT. It is translated as CATGTSGAEDTQYF.

A single count supports this clonotype. The V call is TRBV28, the J call TRBJ1-2; 8 bases line up with TRBD1. V gave up 10 bases and J gave up 3 bases; unmatched junction bases: 16. CDR1 and CDR2 (germline): MDHEN, SYDVKM. CDR3 length equals 16 residues. The CDR3 DNA reads as TGTGCCACAGACGGGGCAGGGGGCTCGACGGACTATGGCTACACCTTC. Encoded protein: CATDGAGGSTDYGYTF.

This clonotype was counted a single time. V and J are TRBV6-5 and TRBJ1-1; 10 bases match TRBD1. Germline CDR1 and CDR2: MNHEY and SVGAGI. With 5 bases clipped from V and 5 bases from J, the junction kept 5 bases outside the gene matches. CDR3 length: 14 residues. CDR3 DNA: TGTGCCAGCAGTCGGGACAGGGGTAGGACTGAAGCTTTCTTT. This codes for CASSRDRGRTEAFF.

The chain is built from TRBV12-3 or TRBV12-4 and TRBJ2-2; 8 bases line up with TRBD1. Trimming cost V 6 bases and J 3 bases; bases outside gene matches: 6. This CDR3 is built from 15 residues. CDR3 sequence (DNA): TGTGCCAGCAGAAGACAGGGGATGGACACCGGGGAGCTGTTTTTT. Protein sequence: CASRRQGMDTGELFF.

This chain joins TRBV3-1 and TRBJ1-2; D call uncertain. V gave up 1 base and J gave up 1 base, with 4 bases separating them. CDR1 is LGHDT and CDR2 is YNNKEL in the germline V gene (reference sequence). The length of the CDR3 is 13 residues. The CDR3 sequence: CASSQVFNYGYTF. CDR3 bases: TGTGCCAGCAGCCAAGTCTTTAACTATGGCTACACCTTC. Full variable domain (remainder filled in from reference TRBV3-1 and TRBJ1-2): DTAVSQTPKYLVTQMGNDKSIKCEQNLGHDTMYWYKQDSKKFLKIMFSYNNKELIINETVPNRFSPKSPDKAHLNLHINSLELGDSAVYFCASSQVFNYGYTFGSGTRLTVV.

This sequence joins TRBV7-9 and TRBJ2-7; 8 bases line up with TRBD1. Germline lookup yields CDR1 SEHNR and CDR2 FQNEAQ (reference sequence). V was pared by 3 bases and J by 7 bases, with 14 bases of the junction left unmatched. The CDR3 is made up of 16 amino acids. CDR3 protein: CASSFPQGASVGEQYF. The CDR3 DNA is TGTGCCAGCAGCTTCCCTCAGGGGGCGTCTGTGGGTGAGCAGTACTTC.

This sequence joins TRBV7-9 and TRBJ2-5; maybe TRBD2 (6 bases). Germline V lookup: CDR1 SEHNR, CDR2 FQNEAQ (reference sequence). The CDR3 is 13 amino acids. Between the trimmed V and J ends, which lost 3 bases and 4 bases, there was a span of 9 bases. The CDR3 is CASSLAGPETQYF. CDR3 DNA sequence: TGTGCCAGCAGCTTGGCGGGACCAGAGACCCAGTACTTC.

The rearrangement joins TRBV29-1 to TRBJ1-1, with TRBD1 as a possible D gene (5 bases). Germline values: CDR1 SQVTM, CDR2 ANQGSEA. This CDR3 contains 13 residues. The V end was cut by 3 bases, the J end by 4 bases, with 12 bases between. The CDR3 here is CSVETVGGTEAFF. Written as DNA, the CDR3 is TGCAGCGTTGAGACGGTGGGGGGCACTGAAGCTTTCTTT.

The chain uses TRBV5-1 and TRBJ2-7; TRBD1 matches at 7 bases. The trim removed 0 bases at V and 4 bases at J, leaving 13 bases unmatched. Per the germline V gene, CDR1 is SGHRS and CDR2 is YFSETQ. CDR3 length: 17 amino acids. The CDR3 loop reads CASSLGGGGSRLYEQYF. The CDR3 nucleotides read TGCGCCAGCAGCTTGGGAGGGGGCGGATCTCGGCTGTACGAGCAGTACTTC.

This clonotype is a singleton in its sample. J is TRBJ2-6 and V is TRBV29-1; D is unclear. V was pared by 4 bases and J by 4 bases, with 5 bases between. The CDR3 has 12 amino acids. The germline CDR1 and CDR2 sequences are SQVTM and ANQGSEA. The CDR3 sequence is CSVAEGANVLTF. The CDR3 coding sequence is TGCAGCGTTGCTGAGGGGGCCAACGTCCTGACTTTC.

The genes are TRBV7-8 and TRBJ2-1; D may correspond to TRBD1 or TRBD2 (5 bases each). This CDR3 region has 17 residues. CDR1 and CDR2 from the germline V gene are SGHVS and FQNEAQ. Trimming pared 4 bases from V and 6 bases from J, leaving 22 bases between. The DNA for the CDR3 is TGTGCCAGCAGCTCATTAGCGCCCCCAGGGATCGGCAATGAGCAGTTCTTC. Its protein product is CASSSLAPPGIGNEQFF.

This clonotype was seen once. This rearrangement joins TRBV24-1 to TRBJ2-3; 7 bases align to TRBD1. This CDR3 is 15 amino acids long. CDR1 KGHDR and CDR2 SFDVKD come from the germline V gene. J was trimmed by 4 bases and V by 3 bases; bases with no gene match: 6. This CDR3 reads CATSDPTGAADTQYF. In nucleotides, the CDR3 is TGTGCCACCAGTGATCCTACAGGGGCCGCAGATACGCAGTATTTT.

The chain carries TRBV3-1 and TRBJ2-7; 8 nucleotides agree with TRBD1. Germline CDR1 and CDR2: LGHDT and YNNKEL (reference sequence). The CDR3 extends over 15 amino acids. J was trimmed by 7 bases and V by 0 bases; bases with no gene match: 8. In DNA form, the CDR3 reads TGTGCCAGCAGCCAAGAAGGGGGACAGGCCCCGGAGCAGTACTTC. It is translated as CASSQEGGQAPEQYF.

J is TRBJ2-5 and V is TRBV7-2, with D possibly matching TRBD1 (6 bases). Deletions cut 3 bases from V and 5 bases from J, with 16 bases between. The CDR3 extends over 15 amino acids. Germline V gene sequence: CDR1 SGHTA, CDR2 FQGNSA. CDR3 DNA sequence: TGTGCCAGCAGCTTTTACAGGGTTCGCCACGAGACCCAGTACTTC. Translation gives CASSFYRVRHETQYF.

The rearrangement uses TRBV12-3 or TRBV12-4 and TRBJ2-5, with 11 bases lining up with TRBD2. The J segment lost 2 bases and the V segment lost 6 bases, leaving 2 bases of the junction unmatched. This CDR3 has 14 amino acids. The CDR3 DNA reads as TGTGCCAGCAGAGTAGCGGGGGGGCAAGAGACCCAGTACTTC. This translates into CASRVAGGQETQYF.

The V gene is TRBV20-1, the J gene TRBJ2-7; 14 bases align to TRBD2. J lost 1 base, V lost 5 bases, and 4 bases had no gene match. Germline V gene sequence: CDR1 DFQATT, CDR2 SNEGSKA (reference sequence). This CDR3 is 15 amino acids long. The CDR3 protein is CSALGLAGGSYEQYF. The CDR3 region has the DNA TGCAGTGCTCTCGGACTAGCGGGGGGATCCTACGAGCAGTACTTC.